A single sample gave rise to the 28 T cell receptor beta chains below, sequenced in a study of blood T cells in healthy people across ages. Primers used in a second PCR of roughly 7 to 12 cycles were a sample-barcoded 5' primer and a J-beta primer mix. Each CDR3 protein is one row after TCRdb ran MiXCR on the 5' RACE reads. Counted here are around 1,000,000 distinct CDR3 sequences, under 30% occurring once; the ten biggest clones make up approximately 0.7%. These same records also appear under a second study, on T cells of mothers and their children.

Sample: blood. Receptors originate from a girl aged 2 to 9 in good health.

This clonotype has only a few counts. The rearrangement links TRBV7-8 to TRBJ2-1; 14 positions agree with TRBD2. CDR3 size: 16 residues. Per germline, CDR1 SGHVS and CDR2 FQNEAQ. V trimming: 2 bases; J trimming: 14 bases; junction bases outside the gene matches: 11. CDR3 coding DNA: TGTGCCAGCAGCTTACCCGGACTAGCGGGAGGAGGGGACGAGTTCTTC. This encodes CASSLPGLAGGGDEFF.

There are a few counts of this clonotype. The conserved phenylalanine or tryptophan is not found at the CDR3 terminus, so this likely reflects a read error. This chain uses TRBV29-1 with TRBJ1-2; D remains unclear. CDR3 length equals 11 residues. Trimming removed 6 bases at V and 5 bases at J, with 10 bases between. CDR1 is SQVTM, CDR2 ANQGSEA, per germline. The CDR3 nucleotides read TGCAGCGTCCCGGACCTATATGGCTACACCCTC. This gives the protein CSVPDLYGYTL.

This clonotype showed up just a few times. The chain combines TRBV4-2 with TRBJ2-5; D is perhaps TRBD2 (7 bases). Trimming took off 0 bases at V and 4 bases at J, with 15 bases between the two ends. The CDR3 spans 16 residues. The germline gives CDR1 LGHNA, CDR2 YNFKEQ. CDR3 sequence reads: CASSQEAGQLLETQYF. The CDR3, as DNA: TGTGCCAGCAGCCAAGAAGCGGGACAACTCCTAGAGACCCAGTACTTC.

The chain combines TRBV4-2 with TRBJ1-1; D gene ambiguous. CDR1 and CDR2 from the germline V gene are LGHNA and YNFKEQ. The CDR3 is 14 residues long. The V and J ends lost 3 bases and 4 bases respectively, with 12 bases between them. In DNA form, the CDR3 reads TGTGCCAGCAGCCACCCTAGCTGGGGCACTGAAGCTTTCTTT. It yields the protein CASSHPSWGTEAFF.

This clonotype appeared once. The chain employs TRBV4-3 and TRBJ2-1; 12 bases map to TRBD2. The better agreement between TRBJ2-7 and the DNA end casts doubt on the J call. The CDR3 consists of 15 residues. CDR1 and CDR2 from the germline V gene are LGHNA and YSLEER. The CDR3 is CASTQSTSGGLEQYF. In DNA, the CDR3 is TGCGCCAGCACCCAGTCGACTAGCGGGGGTCTCGAGCAGTACTTC.

The CDR3 protein is CASSPWDRSPIYGYTF. The DNA for the CDR3 is TGTGCCAGCAGTCCCTGGGACAGATCCCCGATCTATGGCTACACCTTC. V gene TRBV6-1 combines with J gene TRBJ1-2; 7 bases line up with TRBD1. The CDR3 has 16 amino acids. The germline gives CDR1 MNHNS, CDR2 SASEGT. V was clipped by 5 bases and J by 4 bases; unmatched bases: 13.

V and J are TRBV12-3 or TRBV12-4 and TRBJ2-1; 7 nucleotides match TRBD1. V lost 3 bases to trimming and J lost 6 bases; unmatched junction nucleotides: 5. The CDR3 has 14 amino acids. CDR3 loop: CASSFGNRGNEQFF. CDR3 DNA sequence: TGTGCCAGCAGTTTTGGGAACAGGGGCAATGAGCAGTTCTTC.

V is TRBV3-1 and J is TRBJ2-2; D is unclear. CDR1 and CDR2 (germline): LGHDT, YNNKEL (reference sequence). This CDR3 has 14 amino acids. V was clipped by 1 base and J by 5 bases, with 8 bases between them. CDR3: CASSQGRATGELFF. CDR3 DNA sequence: TGTGCCAGCAGCCAAGGTCGGGCAACCGGGGAGCTGTTTTTT. Combining the CDR3 with reference TRBV3-1 and TRBJ2-2 gives the whole variable domain DTAVSQTPKYLVTQMGNDKSIKCEQNLGHDTMYWYKQDSKKFLKIMFSYNNKELIINETVPNRFSPKSPDKAHLNLHINSLELGDSAVYFCASSQGRATGELFFGEGSRLTVL.

The chain has TRBV7-3 and TRBJ1-1, with D perhaps matching TRBD1 (5 bases). Germline lookup yields CDR1 SGHTA and CDR2 FQGTGA. Trimming shortened V by 1 base and J by 1 base, and 13 bases separated the two germline ends. This CDR3 spans 16 amino acids. The CDR3 DNA sequence: TGTGCCAGCAGCTTAAGAGGGGAAATGAGGAACACTGAAGCTTTCTTT. The encoded protein is CASSLRGEMRNTEAFF.

The gene calls are TRBV20-1 and TRBJ2-5; D possibly uses TRBD1 or TRBD2 (5 bases each). V lost 0 bases and J 4 bases, leaving 9 bases between the germline ends. This CDR3 has 13 residues. Germline CDR1 and CDR2: DFQATT and SNEGSKA (reference sequence). The CDR3 DNA is TGCAGTGCTAGAGACAGGGCGGGAGAGACCCAGTACTTC. As protein: CSARDRAGETQYF.

The chain uses TRBV2 and TRBJ1-2; D remains unclear. Germline assignment: CDR1 SNHLY and CDR2 FYNNEI. V lost 0 bases and J 10 bases, leaving 9 bases between the germline ends. This CDR3 is 12 amino acids long. CDR3 sequence reads: CASSEARIAYTF. The CDR3 nucleotides read TGTGCCAGCAGTGAAGCTCGGATAGCCTACACCTTC. The full variable domain, in which reference TRBV2 and TRBJ1-2 provide the parts outside the CDR3, is EPEVTQTPSHQVTQMGQEVILRCVPISNHLYFYWYRQILGQKVEFLVSFYNNEISEKSEIFDDQFSVERPDGSNFTLKIRSTKLEDSAMYFCASSEARIAYTFGSGTRLTVV.

A few counts support this clonotype. The V call is TRBV5-6, the J call TRBJ2-5; no clear D gene. The CDR3 contains 16 residues. The germline V and J ends were trimmed by 0 bases and 2 bases, with 14 bases remaining between them. Germline CDR1 reads SGHDT; CDR2 reads YYEEEE. Here the CDR3 reads CASSLVSSGLQETQYF. The CDR3, as DNA: TGTGCCAGCAGCTTGGTGTCTAGTGGATTACAAGAGACCCAGTACTTC.

The chain employs TRBV5-6 and TRBJ2-3; 13 bases map to TRBD2. V was pared by 9 bases and J by 2 bases, with 6 bases of the junction left unmatched. CDR3 length: 15 residues. Per germline, CDR1 SGHDT and CDR2 YYEEEE. CDR3 loop: CAIRLAGGFTDTQYF. CDR3 bases: TGTGCCATCCGACTAGCGGGGGGCTTCACAGATACGCAGTATTTT.

This clonotype has only a few counts. The chain joins TRBV4-1 to TRBJ1-1; D is ambiguous. CDR3 length equals 15 residues. From germline, CDR1 is MGHRA and CDR2 YSYEKL. Trimming stripped 1 base from V and 2 bases from J, with 11 bases between. The CDR3 region is CASSQGEASNTEAFF. CDR3 sequence (DNA): TGCGCCAGCAGCCAAGGGGAGGCATCCAACACTGAAGCTTTCTTT.

V gene TRBV29-1 combines with J gene TRBJ2-1; tentatively, D is TRBD2 (6 bases). Germline V gene data show CDR1 as SQVTM and CDR2 as ANQGSEA. The germline V and J ends were trimmed by 4 bases and 1 base, with 8 bases remaining between them. The CDR3 is 13 amino acids. The CDR3 DNA follows: TGCAGCGTTGGGGGGGTTTCCTACAATGAGCAGTTCTTC. It specifies CSVGGVSYNEQFF.

This rearrangement joins TRBV28 to TRBJ2-1, with D possibly TRBD2 on 7 matching bases. In germline, CDR1 is MDHEN, CDR2 SYDVKM. The CDR3 totals 12 residues. Trimming left V 6 bases short and J 10 bases short, with 13 bases between. The CDR3 loop is CASRRGGVEQFF. CDR3 nucleotide sequence: TGTGCCAGCAGAAGGGGGGGAGTGGAGCAGTTCTTC.

This chain links TRBV12-3 or TRBV12-4 with TRBJ2-5; 11 bases agree with TRBD1. Trimming took 3 bases from V and 4 from J; bases not matched to a gene: 4. This CDR3 comprises 15 residues. The CDR3 bases are TGTGCCAGCAGTTTGGACAGGGGGCTGGTAGAGACCCAGTACTTC. It codes for CASSLDRGLVETQYF.

The chain combines TRBV7-6 with TRBJ2-1; D is unclear. The CDR3 contains 11 residues. Germline V gene sequence: CDR1 SGHVS, CDR2 FNYEAQ. The V end was cut by 4 bases, the J end by 13 bases, with 11 bases between. CDR3 nucleotides: TGTGCCAGCAGCTCCGGACCTAACCAGTTCTTC. This translates into CASSSGPNQFF.

This clonotype showed up just a few times. The rearrangement joins TRBV7-3 to TRBJ2-6; 7 bases line up with TRBD1. The CDR3 has 19 residues. The V gene's germline CDR1 is SGHTA and CDR2 FQGTGA. V gave up 5 bases and J gave up 0 bases; unmatched junction bases: 13. The CDR3 sequence is CASSPQGQGAYSGANVLTF. CDR3 nucleotide sequence: TGTGCCAGCAGCCCACAGGGGCAGGGTGCTTACTCTGGGGCCAACGTCCTGACTTTC.

Worth noting for this clonotype: A read error is possible here, since a much larger clone lies one base away. The chain recombines TRBV4-3 with TRBJ2-4, with D possibly being TRBD2 (5 bases). This CDR3 comprises 14 residues. Germline V gene lookup returns CDR1 LGHNA and CDR2 YSLEER. In DNA form, the CDR3 reads TGCGCCAGCGGCCAAGATCGGGGTCGAAACATTCAGTACTTC. Encoded protein: CASGQDRGRNIQYF.

The J gene is TRBJ2-5, the V gene TRBV7-2; D remains ambiguous. The end of the DNA is better explained by TRBJ2-7, so the J call may be wrong. There are 14 residues in the CDR3. The germline V gene encodes CDR1 SGHTA and CDR2 FQGNSA. CDR3 coding DNA: TGTGCCAGCAGCTTACGTGCTACCACCTACGAGCAGTACTTC. This translates into CASSLRATTYEQYF.

This clonotype was counted at least ten times. V and J are TRBV29-1 and TRBJ1-2; the match to TRBD1 covers 7 bases. The CDR3 runs 13 residues. CDR1 is SQVTM, CDR2 ANQGSEA, per germline. V shed 6 bases and J 2 bases; nucleotides not matched to a gene: 6. DNA for the CDR3: TGCAGCGTCCGGGACAGCTTGAACTATGGCTACACCTTC. It yields the protein CSVRDSLNYGYTF.

This clonotype has more than one count but fewer than ten. The chain couples TRBV27 to TRBJ2-5; 9 nucleotides agree with TRBD1. The CDR3 has 16 residues. Germline assignment: CDR1 MNHEY and CDR2 SMNVEV (reference sequence). Unmatched junction bases numbered 12, after V lost 5 bases and J lost 5 bases. CDR3 region: CASSARQGGWRETQYF. The CDR3 nucleotides read TGTGCCAGCAGTGCCCGACAGGGGGGTTGGAGGGAGACCCAGTACTTC.

V usage is TRBV12-3 or TRBV12-4 and J usage is TRBJ2-2; the D gene is possibly TRBD2 (6 bases). Trimming stripped 7 bases from V and 4 bases from J, with 16 bases between. This CDR3 is 15 amino acids long. Written as DNA, the CDR3 is TGTGCCAGCACGTTACGGGCGGGGAGCACCGGGGAGCTGTTTTTT. Its protein product is CASTLRAGSTGELFF.

Details on this clonotype: A much larger clonotype is one base distant, so this may be a read error. Because the CDR3 is missing its conserved closing phenylalanine or tryptophan, this is likely a read error. V is TRBV6-1 and J is TRBJ2-1, with 10 nucleotides matching TRBD1. The CDR3 consists of 18 residues. Germline V gene data show CDR1 as MNHNS and CDR2 as SASEGT. V lost 0 bases to trimming and J lost 5 bases; unmatched junction nucleotides: 10. For the CDR3, the DNA is TGTGCCAGCAGTGAAGCCCCATCCGGGACAGGGGTTGACAATGAGCAGTTCTTA. This translates into CASSEAPSGTGVDNEQFL.

The chain carries TRBV29-1 and TRBJ2-4; perhaps D is TRBD1 or TRBD2 (5 bases each). The CDR3 contains 14 residues. Trimming cost V 3 bases and J 7 bases, with 16 bases left between them. The germline V gene has CDR1 SQVTM and CDR2 ANQGSEA. The CDR3 DNA reads as TGCAGCGTTGAGAGCGGTCTAAAGGGGAACATTCAGTACTTC. It encodes CSVESGLKGNIQYF.

This clonotype was counted only a few times. The J gene is TRBJ1-1, the V gene TRBV12-3 or TRBV12-4; D ambiguous. This CDR3 is 14 amino acids long. V lost 5 bases and J lost 1, with 11 bases in between. The CDR3 DNA is TGTGCCAGCAGTCTAAGATTATCGAACACTGAAGCTTTCTTT. Translation: CASSLRLSNTEAFF.

This clonotype showed up just a few times. V gene TRBV7-2 combines with J gene TRBJ1-5, with a weak D call TRBD1 (5 bases). Trimming removed 5 bases at V and 9 bases at J, with 17 bases between. CDR3 size: 14 residues. CDR1 is SGHTA, CDR2 FQGNSA, per germline. The DNA of the CDR3 is TGTGCCAGCAGCCTCCCGGGGGGACGGGGGCCCCAGCATTTT. Translating it yields CASSLPGGRGPQHF.